This T cell receptor beta chain derives from a study of spatial heterogeneity in lung cancer. Study as a whole: Among detected sequences, beta-chain ones consistently exceeded alpha-chain ones in number.

The time point: blood at routine non-recurrence follow-up after resection. TCRdb used MiXCR to reprocess the 5' RACE reads, holding one entry per CDR3 protein. The sample has roughly 99,000 distinct CDR3 sequences, approximately 19% seen once. V was clipped by 3 bases and J by 2 bases; unmatched bases: 4. This CDR3 has 15 amino acids. The sample here was PBMCs, taken at follow-up. This TCR was recovered from a male donor with early-stage non-small cell lung cancer. The gene calls are TRBV12-3 or TRBV12-4 and TRBJ2-3; TRBD1 agrees at 8 bases. CDR3 protein: CASSLRQGITDTQYF. CDR3 DNA sequence: TGTGCCAGCAGTTTGCGACAGGGGATCACAGATACGCAGTATTTT.